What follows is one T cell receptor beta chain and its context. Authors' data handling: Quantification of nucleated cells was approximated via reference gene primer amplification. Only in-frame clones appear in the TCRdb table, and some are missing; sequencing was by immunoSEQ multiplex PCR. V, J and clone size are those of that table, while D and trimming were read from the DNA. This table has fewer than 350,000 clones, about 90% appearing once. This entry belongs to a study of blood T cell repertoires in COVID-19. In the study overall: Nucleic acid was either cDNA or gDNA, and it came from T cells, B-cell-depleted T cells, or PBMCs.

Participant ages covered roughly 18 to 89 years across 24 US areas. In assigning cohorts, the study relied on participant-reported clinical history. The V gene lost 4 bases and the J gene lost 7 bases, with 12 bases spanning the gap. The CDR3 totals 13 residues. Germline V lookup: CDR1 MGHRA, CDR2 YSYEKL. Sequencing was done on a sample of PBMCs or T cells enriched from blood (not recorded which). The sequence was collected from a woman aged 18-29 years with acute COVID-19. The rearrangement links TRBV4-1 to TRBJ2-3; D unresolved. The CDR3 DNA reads TGCGCCAGCAGCCCCCCGACTCTTTATACGCAGTATTTT. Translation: CASSPPTLYTQYF.